The rows below give T cell receptor beta chains drawn from one sample of a study of shared clonotypes between healthy human individuals. Profiled with immunoSEQ multiplex PCR; TCRdb holds only in-frame clones, not every one. The sample shows about 2 million clones, 95% of them seen only once. The specimen sequenced was naive CD4+ T cells sorted from blood. The source of these receptors is a man younger than 35 in good health. The conserved cysteine and the conserved F or W are not part of the CDR3 here. The D gene is left open where the match is weak. The listing skips clone size in some rows; elsewhere it reads once, few, many or a size class.

j_gene	d_gene	v_gene	len	abundance	CDR3aa
TRBJ2-2	.	TRBV9	12	.	ASSGGRQHGELF
TRBJ2-2	.	TRBV7-2	15	.	ASSTDGLIANTGELF
TRBJ1-2	.	TRBV14	13	.	ASSQEGTYNYGYT
TRBJ2-7	TRBD2	TRBV11-2	15	.	ASSLTLTSGRSYEQY
TRBJ2-1	TRBD2	TRBV27	12	once	ASRGVAGNNEQF
TRBJ2-1	.	TRBV28	14	.	ASTLGGRSSYNEQF
TRBJ2-3	TRBD1	TRBV29-1	11	.	SVTGQGTDTQY
TRBJ1-5	.	TRBV19	11	.	ATGVGVGQPQH
TRBJ1-2	.	TRBV10-3	11	.	AITEQGNYGYT
TRBJ2-2	.	TRBV5-1	12	.	ASSLGQNTGELF
TRBJ1-1	.	TRBV28	12	.	ASSLWQQNTEAF
TRBJ2-7	.	TRBV15	12	.	ATSRGDPNYEQY
TRBJ2-7	TRBD2	TRBV6-6	12	.	ASSWGGEGYEQY
TRBJ2-3	TRBD2	TRBV5-1	16	.	ASSIPGLAGGSTDTQY
TRBJ1-1	.	TRBV4-1	13	.	ASSQEIGSNTEAF
TRBJ2-2	TRBD2	TRBV11-2	17	.	ASSFISIVTSGSTGELF
TRBJ1-1	.	TRBV28	10	.	ASSPPGFEAF
TRBJ2-7	TRBD2	TRBV7-2	12	.	ASSSGLAGGEQY
TRBJ1-1	.	TRBV6-5	11	.	AARRGAGTEAF
TRBJ1-6	TRBD1	TRBV6-1	13	.	ASIPSTGVGSPLH
TRBJ2-3	.	TRBV7-2	11	.	ASSALGVDTQY
TRBJ1-1	TRBD1	TRBV13	14	.	ASSPLRGQGVSEAF
TRBJ1-2	TRBD1	TRBV5-1	13	.	ASSFTTGVGYGYT
TRBJ1-2	TRBD1	TRBV5-1	11	.	ASSWDSRSGYT
TRBJ2-2	.	TRBV18	12	.	ASSPLASVGELF
TRBJ2-7	.	TRBV6-5	11	.	ASSSPGPYEQY
TRBJ2-7	.	TRBV19	12	.	ASSMQGNAYEQY
TRBJ1-3	TRBD1	TRBV6-1	12	.	ASSSSGDSHTIY
TRBJ2-3	.	TRBV10-3	11	.	AITQSSTDTQY
TRBJ2-7	.	TRBV18	14	.	ASSPRAPGALNEQY
TRBJ2-1	TRBD2	TRBV25-1	12	.	ATQSAGGRNEQF
TRBJ2-7	.	TRBV9	13	.	ASSTRDSTAYEQY
TRBJ2-7	.	TRBV5-1	16	.	ASSPVGGSPRSPYEQY
TRBJ2-6	TRBD1	TRBV5-1	18	.	ASSPKGGDRAISGANVLT
TRBJ2-2	.	TRBV11-3	12	.	ASSLGRGSGELF
TRBJ1-4	.	TRBV30	12	.	AWKPRVANEKLF
TRBJ1-6	.	TRBV30	13	.	AWSGLNSYNSPLH
TRBJ2-3	TRBD2	TRBV4-3	15	.	ASSQASLGGSTDTQY
TRBJ1-6	TRBD1	TRBV7-2	12	.	ASSWTGGNSPLH
TRBJ1-1	TRBD1	TRBV6-5	9	few	ASGQGTEAF
TRBJ2-5	.	TRBV30	11	.	ACRLGAQETQY
TRBJ2-6	TRBD2	TRBV7-2	15	.	ASTWTSGPSGANVLT
TRBJ1-5	TRBD1	TRBV7-8	12	.	ASSWGQHNQPQH
TRBJ2-3	.	TRBV7-2	11	.	ASSLRQRDTQY
TRBJ1-5	.	TRBV27	10	once	ASSFRGQPQH
TRBJ1-6	.	TRBV5-1	15	.	ASSLGDLSSYNSPLH
TRBJ2-1	.	TRBV11-2	10	once	ASRNTGAEQF
TRBJ1-1	.	TRBV7-3	15	once	ASSLRGWGQGNTEAF
TRBJ2-3	.	TRBV4-3	13	.	ASSQGWAPPGTQY